The 3 T cell receptor beta chains below were found in one sample sequenced in a study of CD8+CD57+ T cells in acquired aplastic anemia. All patients picked for sequencing had shown, by flow cytometry, an expansion of CD8+CD57+ cells. The use of genomic DNA as template underpinned the TCR beta VDJ and CDR3 profiling. TCRdb reprocessed the reads with MiXCR, giving one entry per CDR3 protein. The repertoire includes roughly 61,000 distinct CDR3 sequences, just over 55% of them detected once, and about 15% sits in the top ten. The sequencing sample was made of sorted CD4+, CD8+, or CD8+CD57+ T cells (not recorded which) from PBMCs. The origin of the receptors is a human donor with aplastic anemia.

The gene calls are TRBV2 and TRBJ1-2; 9 nucleotides agree with TRBD1. Germline CDR1 reads SNHLY; CDR2 reads FYNNEI. The CDR3 spans 16 residues. J lost 4 bases, V lost 1 base, and 7 bases had no gene match. The CDR3 nucleotides read TGTGCCAGCAGTGAAGGGGGGACAGGGTTCGTCTATGGCTACACCTTC. Residues: CASSEGGTGFVYGYTF.

CDR3 amino acids: CATSDPSGTDYGYTF. The DNA for the CDR3 is TGTGCCACCAGTGACCCTTCCGGGACAGACTATGGCTACACCTTC. This chain connects TRBV24-1 to TRBJ1-2; TRBD1 aligns across 7 bases. The CDR3 covers 15 residues. Losses at the gene ends were 4 bases for V and 3 bases for J; bases not matched to a gene: 7. Germline lookup yields CDR1 KGHDR and CDR2 SFDVKD.

This clonotype was counted only a few times. CDR3 amino acids: CASTPSGGAAGELFF. CDR3 nucleotide sequence: TGTGCCAGCACTCCTAGCGGGGGGGCCGCGGGGGAGCTGTTTTTT. V is TRBV6-1 and J is TRBJ2-2; 12 positions agree with TRBD2. CDR1 is MNHNS and CDR2 is SASEGT in the germline V gene. The CDR3 has 15 amino acids. V lost 7 bases and J lost 8; bases outside the gene matches: 8.